This paragraph covers one T cell receptor beta chain sequence. Its antigen is not identified. Primers for the PCR totalled 60 Vbeta and 13 Jbeta. The method was immunoSEQ multiplex PCR; TCRdb's version includes in-frame clones alone and lacks a portion of them. This table has over 200,000 clones, 82% appearing once. The data derive from a study of cytomegalovirus exposure and HLA in healthy donors. Whole-study results and caveats: What a later analysis showed was that several of the most significant clusters appeared linked to common viral pathogens. Through in vitro validation, three CMV-associated chains were shown to be specific for CMV antigens. Available immune exposure information covered CMV serostatus only.

This sequence originates from a woman in her thirties or forties in good health and CMV-seronegative. The sequenced material came from PBMCs.

The CDR3 here is CASGRDTSTDTQYF. CDR3 bases: TGTGCTAGTGGCAGGGACACCAGCACAGATACGCAGTATTTT. The rearrangement links TRBV12-5 to TRBJ2-3; D may be TRBD1 (6 bases). The CDR3 loop spans 14 amino acids. Germline CDR1 LGHNT, CDR2 FRNRAP. Trimming pared 6 bases from V and 0 bases from J, leaving 10 bases between. Variable domain in full (rest from reference TRBV12-5 and TRBJ2-3): DARVTQTPRHKVTEMGQEVTMRCQPILGHNTVFWYRQTMMQGLELLAYFRNRAPLDDSGMPKDRFSAEMPDATLATLKIQPSEPRDSAVYFCASGRDTSTDTQYFGPGTRLTVL.